This T cell receptor beta chain was retrieved from a study of T-cell memory formation after mild COVID-19. At the level of the study: TCR clusters showed largely donor specificity. Study-level findings and limits: Those CD4+ clones that contracted were mainly in CM and EM (CD8+ ones in EMRA).

After 5'RACE with constant-segment primers, TCR alpha and TCR beta cDNA libraries carrying sample barcodes and UMIs were obtained. One entry per CDR3 protein, called by TCRdb with MiXCR from the 5' RACE reads. Among 350,000 to 500,000 distinct CDR3 sequences listed, roughly 18% were seen once. This clonotype was seen a few times. Antigen unknown. The CDR3 sequence is 14 residues long. Germline V CDR1 and CDR2: ENHRY, SYGVKD. With 6 bases removed from V and 5 bases from J, the gap between germline ends came to 14 bases. V is TRBV10-3 and J is TRBJ2-1; D assignment may be TRBD1 or TRBD2 (6 bases each). The TCR sequence derives from a man in his late teens or twenties who had mild COVID-19 (a few samples of this study predate the infection). Cell type and time point are not known. Sequencing was performed on PBMCs or a T cell subset sorted from them (not recorded which). CDR3 coding DNA: TGTGCCATCAGAGGGGGGTCCTCGAACAATGAGCAGTTCTTC. Translated: CAIRGGSSNNEQFF.